The 16 T cell receptor beta chains in this list originate from one sample, sequenced in a study of T cells in Graves' hyperthyroidism and ophthalmopathy. RNA transcripts gave rise to amplified TCR beta CDR3 regions. RT-PCR in the first round (using the HTBI primer set) targeted the TCR CDR3. MiXCR, applied by TCRdb to the multiplex PCR reads, yields one record per CDR3 protein. Here the sample spans about 350,000 distinct CDR3 sequences, approximately 13% being singletons. Sequenced sample: blood. Every receptor here comes from a woman aged 30 to 39 with Graves' hyperthyroidism.

The rearrangement uses TRBV20-1 and TRBJ1-4; D is unresolved. The germline CDR1 and CDR2 sequences are DFQATT and SNEGSKA (reference sequence). Trimming stripped 1 base from V and 6 bases from J, with 6 bases between. The CDR3 runs to 12 residues. The CDR3 loop reads CSARGLDEKLFF. The CDR3 bases are TGCAGTGCTAGAGGGCTCGATGAAAAACTGTTTTTT.

This clonotype was detected many times. The DNA of the CDR3 is TGTGCCAGCAGCGTTACTCCCGGGGAGCTGTTTTTT. It translates to CASSVTPGELFF. V and J are TRBV7-2 and TRBJ2-2; D gene ambiguous. Trimming stripped 5 bases from V and 6 bases from J, with 7 bases between. Germline assignment: CDR1 SGHTA and CDR2 FQGNSA. The CDR3 is 12 amino acids.

In this sample, this clonotype turned up many times. V gene TRBV5-1 combines with J gene TRBJ1-2, with D hard to call. The germline V and J ends were trimmed by 4 bases and 4 bases, with 8 bases remaining between them. The length of the CDR3 is 12 residues. Germline CDR1 reads SGHRS; CDR2 reads YFSETQ. This CDR3 reads CASSDDIYGYTF. CDR3 nucleotide sequence: TGCGCCAGCAGCGACGACATCTATGGCTACACCTTC.

V and J are TRBV20-1 and TRBJ1-1, with D possibly TRBD1 on 6 matching bases. Germline V gene data show CDR1 as DFQATT and CDR2 as SNEGSKA (reference sequence). The V end lost 6 bases, the J end lost 2 bases, and 25 bases lay between the germline ends. CDR3 length: 17 amino acids. This chain's CDR3 is CSAISSQGKGVNTEAFF. The CDR3 DNA is TGCAGTGCAATATCCTCGCAGGGGAAGGGGGTTAACACTGAAGCTTTCTTT.

This clonotype came up many times. The V and J genes are TRBV28 and TRBJ1-4; 7 bases match TRBD1. From germline, CDR1 is MDHEN and CDR2 SYDVKM. The CDR3 is 13 amino acids. The trim removed 3 bases at V and 8 bases at J, leaving 3 bases unmatched. The CDR3 here is CASSLIQGEKLFF. CDR3 DNA: TGTGCCAGCAGTTTGATACAGGGGGAAAAACTGTTTTTT.

A note on this clonotype: A read error may explain this, as a much larger clone is one base away. This likely comes from a read error, as the CDR3 has no conserved phenylalanine or tryptophan at its end. The rearrangement links TRBV30 to TRBJ1-1; D ambiguous. Trimming took off 5 bases at V and 0 bases at J, with 16 bases between the two ends. CDR3 length: 15 residues. Germline loops: CDR1 GTSNPN, CDR2 SVGIG (reference sequence). The CDR3 DNA is TGTGCCTGGCGCGTCCGTGGTGGCTTGAACACTGAAGCTTTCCTT. This encodes CAWRVRGGLNTEAFL.

This clonotype appeared a few times. V usage is TRBV5-5 and J usage is TRBJ1-4, with 8 nucleotides matching TRBD1. CDR1 and CDR2 (germline): SGHKS, YYEKEE (reference sequence). CDR3 length: 15 residues. J was trimmed by 7 bases and V by 2 bases; bases with no gene match: 7. CDR3 nucleotide sequence: TGTGCCAGCAGCTTCTGGACAGGGAATGGTGAAAAACTGTTTTTT. Translation gives CASSFWTGNGEKLFF.

The chain recombines TRBV12-3 or TRBV12-4 with TRBJ2-7; no clear D gene. V lost 5 bases, J lost 6 bases, and 11 bases lay in between. The CDR3 extends over 12 amino acids. Here the CDR3 DNA reads TGTGCCAGCAGTCCCAACCTTATCGAGCAGTACTTC. Protein product: CASSPNLIEQYF.

The genes are TRBV10-1 and TRBJ2-3, with a weak D call TRBD2 (5 bases). There are 16 residues in the CDR3. CDR1 is WNHNN and CDR2 is SYGVQD in the germline V gene (reference sequence). Trimming stripped 5 bases from V and 1 base from J, with 16 bases between. The CDR3, as DNA: TGCGCCAGCAGTTTCGGCAGCGGATCCGGCACAGATACGCAGTATTTT. This translates into CASSFGSGSGTDTQYF.

This clonotype was observed at least ten times. The chain recombines TRBV15 with TRBJ1-2; D unresolved. CDR1 LNHNV and CDR2 YYDKDF come from the germline V gene (reference sequence). Trimming stripped 6 bases from V and 4 bases from J, with 18 bases between. The CDR3 is 15 amino acids. CDR3 bases: TGTGCCACCAGGCTCCCGGGCCTCGGATTCTATGGCTACACCTTC. It specifies CATRLPGLGFYGYTF.

In this sample, this clonotype turned up many times. This chain joins TRBV19 and TRBJ2-5; 9 bases are a match to TRBD2. The CDR3 has 14 amino acids. Trimming took 6 bases from V and 4 from J; bases not matched to a gene: 6. Germline V lookup: CDR1 LNHDA, CDR2 SQIVND (reference sequence). CDR3 residues: CASRRAGGPETQYF. The CDR3 nucleotides are TGTGCCAGTAGACGGGCGGGAGGGCCAGAGACCCAGTACTTC. Full variable domain (remainder filled in from reference TRBV19 and TRBJ2-5): DGGITQSPKYLFRKEGQNVTLSCEQNLNHDAMYWYRQDPGQGLRLIYYSQIVNDFQKGDIAEGYSVSREKKESFPLTVTSAQKNPTAFYLCASRRAGGPETQYFGPGTRLLVL.

This rearrangement joins TRBV6-2 or TRBV6-3 to TRBJ1-5, with 10 bases fitting TRBD1. CDR1 is MNHEY and CDR2 is SVGEGT in the germline V gene. The CDR3 runs to 15 residues. J gave up 4 bases and V 7 bases, and 7 bases lay outside the gene matches. The CDR3 nucleotides read TGTGCCAGCAAATGGGACAGGGGTGGTAATCAGCCCCAGCATTTT. Translating it yields CASKWDRGGNQPQHF.

This clonotype was counted only a few times. This chain uses TRBV5-6 with TRBJ2-2; TRBD2 might be the D (6 bases). V lost 4 bases, J lost 5 bases, and 15 bases lay in between. This CDR3 spans 15 amino acids. CDR1 and CDR2 from the germline V gene are SGHDT and YYEEEE. CDR3: CASSRRGAGTGELFF. The CDR3 DNA sequence: TGTGCCAGCAGCCGGCGCGGGGCCGGGACCGGGGAGCTGTTTTTT.

Only a few counts were recorded for this clonotype. V and J are TRBV7-2 and TRBJ1-5; D is undetermined. The CDR3 sequence is 15 residues long. V shed 1 base and J shed 1 base, with 8 bases lying between them. Germline CDR1 is SGHTA and CDR2 is FQGNSA. The CDR3 reads CASSLERVSNQPQHF. In DNA form, the CDR3 reads TGTGCCAGCAGCTTAGAGAGGGTGAGCAATCAGCCCCAGCATTTT.

The CDR3, as DNA: TGTGCCTGGAACCGGGACAGGGGGCGAGGGGAGCAGTTCTTC. Protein sequence: CAWNRDRGRGEQFF. The chain carries TRBV30 and TRBJ2-1, with TRBD1 matching 12 bases. This CDR3 spans 14 amino acids. Germline V gene sequence: CDR1 GTSNPN, CDR2 SVGIG (reference sequence). V shed 4 bases, J shed 10 bases, and the junction held 8 bases outside the gene matches.

J is TRBJ1-3 and V is TRBV29-1; D call uncertain. Deletions cut 5 bases from V and 0 bases from J, with 8 bases between. Germline V gives CDR1 SQVTM, CDR2 ANQGSEA. CDR3 length equals 13 residues. The CDR3 spells CSVSPTSGNTIYF. The CDR3 bases are TGCAGCGTTTCCCCTACCTCTGGAAACACCATATATTTT.